The source of this T cell receptor beta chain is a study of T cells in tuberculosis. Study information: The T cells targeted glucose monomycolate, a mycobacterial lipid, via CD1B. A South African cohort included IGRA-negative adolescents, latently infected IGRA-positive adolescents and adults with active tuberculosis.

Germline V gene sequence: CDR1 MGHDK, CDR2 SYGVNS. The CDR3 consists of 15 residues. V dropped 0 bases and J dropped 1; count of bases not matched to a gene: 3. Profiling relied on immunoSEQ multiplex PCR, and the TCRdb table lists in-frame clones only, not all of them. The sample lists 30,000 or so clones, around 95% seen once, with roughly 2.3% in the top ten. Each clinical donor contributed on average approximately 90,000 T cells from unsorted cryopreserved PBMC. The chain couples TRBV25-1 to TRBJ2-7; TRBD1 aligns across 7 bases. The sequencing sample was made of PBMCs. This clonotype was obtained from a donor between 10 and 35 years old with latent tuberculosis or without tuberculosis infection. The CDR3 protein is CASSEYWTGSYEQYF. The CDR3 DNA follows: TGTGCCAGCAGTGAATATTGGACAGGTTCCTACGAGCAGTACTTC.